This T cell receptor (beta chain) was documented in a study of blood T cell repertoires in COVID-19. Study information: From the United States, Italy and Spain came samples of acute and convalescent COVID-19. Nucleic acid was either cDNA or gDNA, and it came from T cells, B-cell-depleted T cells, or PBMCs.

The authors' processing: How many nucleated cells were present was estimated from reference gene primer amplification. Only in-frame clones appear in the TCRdb table, and some are missing; sequencing was by immunoSEQ multiplex PCR. V and J calls and clone size are as listed in that table; D and trimming were resolved from the DNA. The repertoire has over 45,000 clones, about 86% of them found once; the top ten carry around 5.2%. The sequencing input was peripheral blood. This TCR was sampled from a human donor in a cohort sampled during active COVID-19.

CDR3 residues: CASSLGGANYGYTF. In nucleotides, the CDR3 is TGTGCCAGCAGCCTCGGGGGAGCTAACTATGGCTACACCTTC. The chain employs TRBV7-8 and TRBJ1-2; tentative D call: TRBD1 (5 bases). The CDR3 loop spans 14 amino acids. V lost 5 bases, J lost 0 bases, and 10 bases lay in between. Germline-derived CDR1 and CDR2 are SGHVS and FQNEAQ.